What follows are 8 T cell receptor beta chains derived from one specimen sequenced in a study of shared clonotypes between healthy human individuals. Assay used: immunoSEQ multiplex PCR; TCRdb lists only in-frame clones, some missing. This sample has about 2.3 million clones, with 85% to 95% found just once. The sample was naive CD4+ T cells from PBMCs. The subset here: CD45RA+ positively selected. The source of these receptors is a man in his late teens or twenties in good health. Some clones in this sample may be carry-over from other donors' samples.

CDR3 bases: TGTGCCAGCAGCCCTGACTGGGGGCGTCTGAACACCGGGGAGCTGTTTTTT. Translated, it gives CASSPDWGRLNTGELFF. The chain carries TRBV9 and TRBJ2-2; a possible D gene is TRBD1 (6 bases). Per the germline V gene, CDR1 is SGDLS and CDR2 is YYNGEE. Trimming took 4 bases from V and 1 from J, leaving 17 bases between them. The CDR3 extends over 17 amino acids.

V usage is TRBV5-1 and J usage is TRBJ2-1; a possible D gene is TRBD1 (5 bases). The length of the CDR3 is 16 residues. The germline V gene encodes CDR1 SGHRS and CDR2 YFSETQ. V was trimmed by 0 bases and J by 2 bases, leaving 12 bases between them. The CDR3 nucleotides read TGCGCCAGCAGCTTGGCCCCGCCAGGGCCCTACAATGAGCAGTTCTTC. Translating gives CASSLAPPGPYNEQFF. Looking up the rest from reference TRBV5-1 and TRBJ2-1 gives the full variable domain: KAGVTQTPRYLIKTRGQQVTLSCSPISGHRSVSWYQQTPGQGLQFLFEYFSETQRNKGNFPGRFSGRQFSNSRSEMNVSTLELGDSALYLCASSLAPPGPYNEQFFGPGTRLTVL.

A note on this clone: Additional DNA sequences in this sample encode the identical CDR3. This CDR3 reads CASSRDTYNEQFF. Written as DNA, the CDR3 is TGTGCCAGCAGCCGGGACACATACAATGAGCAGTTCTTC. The gene calls are TRBV6-5 and TRBJ2-1, with D perhaps TRBD1 (6 bases). The CDR3 runs to 13 residues. CDR1 MNHEY and CDR2 SVGAGI come from the germline V gene. V lost 6 bases and J lost 4, with 10 bases in between.

This clone has only one observation. The chain uses TRBV27 and TRBJ2-4; maybe TRBD1 (5 bases). The CDR3 runs to 15 residues. CDR1 and CDR2 (germline): MNHEY, SMNVEV (reference sequence). V was pared by 2 bases and J by 9 bases, with 17 bases between. CDR3 coding DNA: TGTGCCAGCAGTTTACAGGGCCTAAAATCCCCCATTCAGTACTTC. Translated, it gives CASSLQGLKSPIQYF.

The chain joins TRBV7-8 to TRBJ1-1; 8 positions agree with TRBD1. The length of the CDR3 is 14 residues. V lost 5 bases to trimming and J lost 1 base; unmatched junction nucleotides: 3. CDR1 and CDR2 from the germline V gene are SGHVS and FQNEAQ. As DNA, the CDR3 is TGTGCCAGCAGCAGACAGGGGCCGAACACTGAAGCTTTCTTT. Translation gives CASSRQGPNTEAFF.

The chain has TRBV5-4 and TRBJ2-7; maybe TRBD2 (6 bases). Germline V lookup: CDR1 SGHNT, CDR2 YYREEE (reference sequence). The germline V and J ends were trimmed by 4 bases and 1 base, with 12 bases remaining between them. The CDR3 covers 14 residues. CDR3 in amino acids: CASSPGSRSYEQYF. Here the CDR3 DNA reads TGTGCCAGCAGCCCCGGGAGTCGGTCCTACGAGCAGTACTTC.

V is TRBV15 and J is TRBJ1-1; 9 bases line up with TRBD1. J was trimmed by 6 bases and V by 1 base; bases with no gene match: 9. From germline, CDR1 is LNHNV and CDR2 YYDKDF (reference sequence). The CDR3 extends over 16 amino acids. The CDR3 loop is CATSRGRTGAHSEAFF. As DNA, the CDR3 is TGTGCCACCAGCAGAGGCAGGACAGGGGCCCACTCTGAAGCTTTCTTT.

This clone was detected only once. This chain uses TRBV6-1 with TRBJ2-4; TRBD2 matches at 11 bases. Losses at the gene ends were 6 bases for V and 7 bases for J; bases not matched to a gene: 5. This CDR3 spans 14 amino acids. Per germline, CDR1 MNHNS and CDR2 SASEGT. The CDR3 loop reads CASRIAGGLNIQYF. The CDR3 DNA follows: TGTGCCAGCAGGATAGCGGGAGGGCTCAACATTCAGTACTTC.